The 21 T cell receptor beta chains below come from one sample, sequenced in a study of blood T cell repertoires in COVID-19. TCRdb's table, derived via immunoSEQ multiplex PCR, lists solely in-frame clones and lacks some. The table lists fewer than 200,000 clones, around 84% of them singletons, with nearly 15% in the top ten. The sample was PBMCs or T cells enriched from blood (not recorded which). Source of these receptors: a man aged 50-60 years who had recovered from COVID-19.

This chain uses TRBV29-1 with TRBJ1-2; no firm D call. V gave up 5 bases and J gave up 4 bases, with 14 bases separating them. Germline CDR1 SQVTM, CDR2 ANQGSEA. The CDR3 sequence is 13 residues long. CDR3 amino acids: CSVQDAAIYGYTF. The CDR3 DNA reads as TGCAGCGTTCAGGATGCCGCGATCTATGGCTACACCTTC.

The V gene is TRBV11-1, the J gene TRBJ1-1; D is possibly TRBD1 (6 bases). This CDR3 comprises 13 residues. CDR1 and CDR2 from the germline V gene are SGHAT and FQDESV (reference sequence). CDR3 in DNA: TGTGCAAGCGGGGGCAGGGGTGGGACTGAAGCTTTCTTT. It specifies CASGGRGGTEAFF.

This clone was found once. V usage is TRBV18 and J usage is TRBJ1-1; no definite D call. Germline values: CDR1 KGHSH, CDR2 LQKENI. V was trimmed by 3 bases and J by 5 bases, leaving 10 bases between them. There are 13 residues in the CDR3. The DNA for the CDR3 is TGTGCCAGCTCACCCGTTAGGACTACTGAAGCTTTCTTT. Translating it yields CASSPVRTTEAFF. The full variable domain, rest sourced from reference TRBV18 and TRBJ1-1, is NAGVMQNPRHLVRRRGQEARLRCSPMKGHSHVYWYRQLPEEGLKFMVYLQKENIIDESGMPKERFSAEFPKEGPSILRIQQVVRGDSAAYFCASSPVRTTEAFFGQGTRLTVV.

This chain connects TRBV14 to TRBJ1-2; D is perhaps TRBD1 (5 bases). Trimming took 0 bases from V and 2 from J, leaving 7 bases between them. CDR3 length equals 14 residues. From germline, CDR1 is SGHDN and CDR2 FVKESK. In nucleotides, the CDR3 is TGTGCCAGCAGCCAAGAGGGACTCAACTATGGCTACACCTTC. This encodes CASSQEGLNYGYTF.

The gene calls are TRBV19 and TRBJ1-1, with D unresolved. Between the trimmed V and J ends, which lost 2 bases and 3 bases, there was a span of 13 bases. The CDR3 covers 15 residues. The germline V gene encodes CDR1 LNHDA and CDR2 SQIVND (reference sequence). This CDR3 is CASSIYVGTDTEAFF. CDR3 nucleotides: TGTGCCAGTAGTATATATGTGGGCACGGACACTGAAGCTTTCTTT.

The chain links TRBV6-1 to TRBJ2-2, with D hard to call. The CDR3 totals 13 residues. Germline assignment: CDR1 MNHNS and CDR2 SASEGT. Trimming left V 3 bases short and J 3 bases short, with 5 bases between. Here the CDR3 DNA reads TGTGCCAGCAGTGAGTGGCACACCGGGGAGCTGTTTTTT. Protein product: CASSEWHTGELFF.

The rearrangement links TRBV6-4 to TRBJ1-2; tentative D call: TRBD1 (6 bases). CDR3 length equals 15 residues. Germline V gene sequence: CDR1 MRHNA, CDR2 SNTAGT. V dropped 8 bases and J dropped 1 base, with 17 bases sitting between them. CDR3 sequence reads: CASARRGGLNYGYTF. CDR3 nucleotide sequence: TGTGCCAGCGCCCGAAGGGGGGGCCTTAACTATGGCTACACCTTC.

V is TRBV4-2 and J is TRBJ2-5, with TRBD2 as a possible D gene (5 bases). Trimming pared 0 bases from V and 5 bases from J, leaving 13 bases between. CDR3 length: 15 residues. Germline CDR1 reads LGHNA; CDR2 reads YNFKEQ. As DNA, the CDR3 is TGTGCCAGCAGCCAAGATTTGTCTAGCATTGAGACCCAGTACTTC. Its protein product is CASSQDLSSIETQYF.

The chain couples TRBV4-2 to TRBJ1-5; weak D call: TRBD1 (6 bases). The V end was cut by 3 bases, the J end by 6 bases, with 18 bases between. The CDR3 covers 16 residues. The germline gives CDR1 LGHNA, CDR2 YNFKEQ. The CDR3 here is CASSHPGAAGAQPQHF. In nucleotides, the CDR3 is TGTGCCAGCAGCCACCCGGGAGCAGCGGGGGCTCAGCCCCAGCATTTT.

Many counts were recorded for this clone. The chain carries TRBV4-1 and TRBJ2-3; possible D gene TRBD2, 7 bases. The CDR3 consists of 16 residues. The V end lost 4 bases, the J end lost 4 bases, and 18 bases lay between the germline ends. The germline V gene has CDR1 MGHRA and CDR2 YSYEKL. The CDR3 reads CASSPRWGGAADTQYF. In nucleotides, the CDR3 is TGCGCCAGCAGCCCCCGATGGGGGGGGGCCGCAGATACGCAGTATTTT.

In DNA, the CDR3 is TGTGCCAGCGAACCGGGACTAGCGGGGCGCACCGGGGAGCTGTTTTTT. It codes for CASEPGLAGRTGELFF. The gene calls are TRBV7-9 and TRBJ2-2, with 13 positions matching TRBD2. Germline-derived CDR1 and CDR2 are SEHNR and FQNEAQ (reference sequence). The CDR3 covers 16 residues. J lost 4 bases, V lost 8 bases, and 7 bases had no gene match.

The rearrangement joins TRBV6-5 to TRBJ1-6; D call uncertain. The germline V and J ends were trimmed by 0 bases and 7 bases, with 10 bases remaining between them. CDR1 and CDR2 (germline): MNHEY, SVGAGI. The CDR3 is 15 residues long. The CDR3 nucleotides are TGTGCCAGCAGTTACTCGAATCCCAGGAATTCACCCCTCCACTTT. Protein product: CASSYSNPRNSPLHF.

CDR3 region: CASRNLDRNQPQHF. The CDR3 nucleotides read TGTGCCAGTAGAAATTTGGACAGAAACCAGCCCCAGCATTTT. V gene TRBV19 combines with J gene TRBJ1-5; a weak D match, TRBD1 (6 bases). Trimming cost V 6 bases and J 7 bases, with 16 bases left between them. This CDR3 is 14 amino acids long. Per the germline V gene, CDR1 is LNHDA and CDR2 is SQIVND (reference sequence).

The chain has TRBV7-2 and TRBJ1-5; D is perhaps TRBD1 (6 bases). The CDR3 consists of 15 residues. Per the germline V gene, CDR1 is SGHTA and CDR2 is FQGNSA. Trimming left V 6 bases short and J 0 bases short, with 12 bases between. The CDR3 bases are TGTGCCAGCAGACTAGACAGGCTTAGCAATCAGCCCCAGCATTTT. Residues: CASRLDRLSNQPQHF.

The V gene is TRBV6-5, the J gene TRBJ2-3, with TRBD1 matching 9 bases. Germline CDR1 and CDR2: MNHEY and SVGAGI. CDR3 size: 15 residues. With V trimmed by 6 bases and J by 3 bases, 7 bases remained unmatched. For the CDR3, the DNA is TGTGCCAGCAGGATACCGGGACAGGGTACAGATACGCAGTATTTT. Translating it yields CASRIPGQGTDTQYF.

The V and J genes are TRBV3-1 (or the pseudogene TRBV3-2) and TRBJ1-1, with no clear D. The ends were cut back, 4 bases at V and 2 bases at J, with 8 bases in the middle. CDR3 length: 13 amino acids. CDR1 and CDR2 (germline): LGHDT, YNNKEL (reference sequence). The CDR3 DNA follows: TGTGCCAGCAGCCGAGGGTTTAACACTGAAGCTTTCTTT. Its protein product is CASSRGFNTEAFF.

The chain combines TRBV5-1 with TRBJ2-1; 11 bases are a match to TRBD1. J lost 6 bases, V lost 0 bases, and 5 bases had no gene match. The V gene's germline CDR1 is SGHRS and CDR2 YFSETQ. This CDR3 contains 16 residues. Here the CDR3 DNA reads TGCGCCAGCAGCTTGGAGGGACAGGGGGGGATCAATGAGCAGTTCTTC. It translates to CASSLEGQGGINEQFF.

The DNA of the CDR3 is TGTGCCAGCTCACTCTCATCCGGGACAGGGGCTGGAAACACCATATATTTT. Protein: CASSLSSGTGAGNTIYF. The rearrangement uses TRBV18 and TRBJ1-3, with 10 positions matching TRBD1. This CDR3 is built from 17 residues. Germline V gives CDR1 KGHSH, CDR2 LQKENI. With 4 bases clipped from V and 2 bases from J, the junction kept 8 bases outside the gene matches.

The rearrangement joins TRBV7-2 to TRBJ1-6; possible D gene TRBD1, 6 bases. Trimming took 1 base from V and 7 from J, leaving 11 bases between them. CDR3 size: 15 residues. Germline V CDR1 and CDR2: SGHTA, FQGNSA. CDR3: CASSLVGRGNSPLHF. The CDR3 region has the DNA TGTGCCAGCAGCTTAGTGGGCAGGGGCAATTCACCCCTCCACTTT. The entire variable domain, with the rest obtained from reference TRBV7-2 and TRBJ1-6, is as follows: GAGVSQSPSNKVTEKGKDVELRCDPISGHTALYWYRQSLGQGLEFLIYFQGNSAPDKSGLPSDRFSAERTGGSVSTLTIQRTQQEDSAVYLCASSLVGRGNSPLHFGNGTRLTVT.

The chain couples TRBV18 to TRBJ1-2, with D hard to call. In germline, CDR1 is KGHSH, CDR2 LQKENI. With 2 bases removed from V and 8 bases from J, the gap between germline ends came to 12 bases. The CDR3 length is 13 residues. CDR3 in DNA: TGTGCCAGCTCACCATCCACGGGGAGCGGCTACACCTTC. This codes for CASSPSTGSGYTF.

This chain links TRBV27 with TRBJ1-3; possibly TRBD1 for D (6 bases). CDR3 length: 15 residues. Looked up from germline, CDR1 is MNHEY and CDR2 is SMNVEV (reference sequence). The germline V and J ends were trimmed by 6 bases and 0 bases, with 12 bases remaining between them. The DNA of the CDR3 is TGTGCCAGCAGCTTGCAGGGGAGCTCTGGAAACACCATATATTTT. Its protein is CASSLQGSSGNTIYF.